What follows is one TCR beta chain and its context. PCR employed 60 Vbeta and 13 Jbeta primers. Using immunoSEQ multiplex PCR, the repertoire was profiled, and TCRdb retains in-frame clones only, with some absent. The repertoire has a few hundred thousand clones, around 81% of them found once; the top ten carry almost 8%. The record originates from a study of cytomegalovirus exposure and HLA in healthy donors. Losses at the gene ends were 5 bases for V and 11 bases for J; bases not matched to a gene: 8. CDR1 is SGHNT and CDR2 is YENEEA in the germline V gene. The CDR3 has 12 amino acids. Each donor's status was that of a healthy bone marrow donor.

The rearrangement links TRBV11-3 to TRBJ1-1, with 7 bases that match TRBD1. The sequenced material came from PBMCs. This TCR came from a woman in her sixties in good health and CMV-seropositive. CDR3 DNA sequence: TGTGCCAGCAGCACCCCGACAGGGCACGCTTTCTTT. This sequence encodes CASSTPTGHAFF. The full variable domain, rest sourced from reference TRBV11-3 and TRBJ1-1, is EAGVVQSPRYKIIEKKQPVAFWCNPISGHNTLYWYLQNLGQGPELLIRYENEEAVDDSQLPKDRFSAERLKGVDSTLKIQPAELGDSAVYLCASSTPTGHAFFGQGTRLTVV.